A selection of T cell receptor beta chains follows, all from one sample in a study of shared clonotypes between healthy human individuals. TCRdb's copy holds only in-frame clones and misses some; the assay was immunoSEQ multiplex PCR. The sample lists roughly 1 million clones, 75% to 85% occurring once. The sample comprised memory CD4+ T cells from PBMCs. These TCRs come from a man in his late teens or twenties in good health. Some clones in this sample may be carry-over from other donors' samples. Both conserved end residues are part of each CDR3. The D gene is left open where the match is weak. A row's size may be missing; if present it is once, few, many or a size class.

J	D	V	size	DNA	CDR3
TRBJ1-1	.	TRBV7-2	.	TGTGCCAGCAGCTTACAGGGGATCATGAACACTGAAGCTTTCTTT	CASSLQGIMNTEAFF
TRBJ1-2	TRBD1	TRBV15	.	TGTGCCACCAGCCCTCCGAAGGGGGCAAGCGACTATGGCTACACCTTC	CATSPPKGASDYGYTF
TRBJ2-1	TRBD2	TRBV2	few	TGTGCCAGCAGCTCTAGCGGGACAGCCTACAATGAGCAGTTCTTC	CASSSSGTAYNEQFF
TRBJ2-7	.	TRBV7-8	.	TGTGCCAGCAGCAAAGAGGCCTTTTCCTACGAGCAGTACTTC	CASSKEAFSYEQYF
TRBJ2-2	TRBD1	TRBV5-1	.	TGCGCCAGCAGCCCGTACCCAGGGGGATTGGGCACCGGGGAGCTGTTTTTT	CASSPYPGGLGTGELFF
TRBJ1-1	.	TRBV13	.	TGTGCCAGCAGCTTAAGGCCCCGAGGGCTGAACACTGAAGCTTTCTTT	CASSLRPRGLNTEAFF
TRBJ1-2	.	TRBV28	few	TGTGCCAGCAGGAAATCCGGGACTGGATATGGCTACACCTTC	CASRKSGTGYGYTF
TRBJ2-1	.	TRBV5-1	.	TGCGCCAGCATCGGGCAGGGGCCTTACAATGAGCAGTTCTTC	CASIGQGPYNEQFF
TRBJ2-7	TRBD2	TRBV25-1	.	TGTGCCAGCAGTGCTAGCGGGAGGGCTTCCTACGAGCAGTACTTC	CASSASGRASYEQYF
TRBJ2-4	TRBD2	TRBV7-8	once	TGTGCCAGCAGCTCCACGGTGGGAGGGAGATGGGGCAAAAACATTCAGTACTTC	CASSSTVGGRWGKNIQYF
TRBJ2-7	TRBD1	TRBV6-5	.	TGTGCCAGCAAACCGGGACAGGGGGCGCGAGAGCAGTACTTC	CASKPGQGAREQYF
TRBJ2-1	.	TRBV4-3	.	TGCGCCAGCAGCCAACAACCTACGAGACGAGACAATGAGCAGTTCTTC	CASSQQPTRRDNEQFF